This T cell receptor (beta chain) came from a study of CD8+CD57+ T cells in acquired aplastic anemia listed by TCRdb under 2018. General notes on the study: On average, sorted CD4+ and CD8+ cells yielded 3.2 ug of extracted DNA, with a range of 0.2 to 27.4 ug. Mean read counts for healthy donor samples were about 10.8 million for CD4+ cells and 11.0 million for CD8+ cells. Study-wide findings and limitations: Between patients and healthy controls, no significant difference in CD8+ Simpson's diversity was found (P=0.060). Although 25 to 30 CD8+ CDR3 sequences were shared by patients and controls, these sequences appeared highly expressed in patients and within the immunodominant clones of patients.

TCR beta VDJ combination and CDR3 sequence profiling used genomic DNA as the template. An Illumina HiSeq 2000 was the platform used for TCR repertoire sequencing. As for the original processing: TRBV/TRBJ rearrangement plots, CDR3 size and DJ length profiles, and Simpson's diversity index were used to assess repertoires. The immunodominant clone was defined as the most abundant DNA sequence in deep sequencing data. CDR3 amino acid sequences were checked for sharing between subjects and were compared against published repertoires and the VDJdb database. TCRdb ran its own pipeline on the public reads, namely fastp trimming at Q25 and MiXCR clone calling, and kept in-frame beta chains. Every entry covers one CDR3 protein and lists the most common genes and DNA from its rows. TCRdb, not the original authors, processed these V and J calls. The sample has 400,000 to 450,000 distinct CDR3 sequences on record, under 80% of them singletons. Under 4.5% of the sample is taken by the ten largest.

To note about this clonotype: The antigen this receptor binds is unknown. A much larger clone lies a single base off, so this may be a read error. The CDR3 ends on some other residue instead of the conserved phenylalanine or tryptophan, so this is likely a read error.

In this study, sorted CD4+ and CD8+ T cells from the blood of healthy subjects and of severe aplastic anemia patients had their TCR repertoires deep-sequenced. Ficoll-Paque density gradient centrifugation was used to isolate peripheral blood mononuclear cells. CD4+ and CD8+ T cells were sorted by FACS or magnetic beads before DNA extraction. Unmatched junction bases come to 6, with V trimmed by 4 bases and J by 4 bases. The germline V gene (reference sequence) gives CDR1 as MNHNY and CDR2 as SVGAGI. The length of the CDR3 is 14 amino acids, counting both ends. The sequence is cut down to CDR3 DNA, 42 bases in frame from base 1.

The rearranged chain carries TRBV6-6 and TRBJ1-1; TRBD1 matches 7 bases in the middle. Source material: sorted CD4+, CD8+, or CD8+CD57+ T cells (not recorded which) from PBMCs. This sequence was found in a human donor in good health, serving as a control. The nucleotides read TGTGCCAGCAGTTCCTTGGGACAGACCACTGAAGCTTTCCTT. The translation is CASSSLGQTTEAFL.